These T cell receptor beta chains were read from a single sample in a study of shared clonotypes between healthy human individuals. Here immunoSEQ multiplex PCR was the method, and the copy in TCRdb shows in-frame clones only, minus some. The sample lists about 980,000 clones; about three quarters were seen once. The sequencing input was memory CD4+ T cells sorted from blood. These receptors were taken from a man younger than 30 in good health. The CDR3 runs from the conserved cysteine through the conserved F or W. D genes are given only for firm matches. Clone size is stated in some rows and not others, as once, few, many or a class when expanded.

V: TRBV25-1; size: -; D: -; J: TRBJ1-1; length: 14; DNA: TGTGCCAGCAGAGAGACAGGTCGGGACACTGAAGCTTTCTTT; CDR3: CASRETGRDTEAFF
V: TRBV19; size: few; D: -; J: TRBJ2-2; length: 13; DNA: TGTGCCAGTAGTATTGCGGAGACCGGGGAGCTGTTTTTT; CDR3: CASSIAETGELFF
V: TRBV7-9; size: -; D: -; J: TRBJ2-5; length: 12; DNA: TGTGCCAGCAGCTCTCTACTGGAGACCCAGTACTTC; CDR3: CASSSLLETQYF
V: TRBV7-6; size: -; D: TRBD1; J: TRBJ2-6; length: 19; DNA: TGTGCCAGCAGCAATCCACCGGGACAGGTTCGATCGGGGGCCAACGTCCTGACTTTC; CDR3: CASSNPPGQVRSGANVLTF
V: TRBV27; size: -; D: -; J: TRBJ1-2; length: 15; DNA: TGTGCCAGCAGTTTAGGGTCTGGGGGGGTCTATGGCTACACCTTC; CDR3: CASSLGSGGVYGYTF
V: TRBV5-5; size: -; D: -; J: TRBJ2-5; length: 15; DNA: TGTGCCAGCAGCTTGGCCTGGCAGTCGCAAGAGACCCAGTACTTC; CDR3: CASSLAWQSQETQYF
V: TRBV5-4; size: -; D: TRBD1; J: TRBJ1-5; length: 15; DNA: TGTGCCAGCAGCTCTCCCCACAGGGGTGGGCAGCCCCAGCATTTT; CDR3: CASSSPHRGGQPQHF
V: TRBV28; size: -; D: -; J: TRBJ2-7; length: 14; DNA: TGTGCCAGCAGTTTCCCCCAAAGCTCCTACGAGCAGTACTTC; CDR3: CASSFPQSSYEQYF
V: TRBV30; size: -; D: TRBD1; J: TRBJ2-7; length: 12; DNA: TGTGCCTGGAGCCGGGACAGCTACGAGCAGTACTTC; CDR3: CAWSRDSYEQYF
V: TRBV6-5; size: -; D: -; J: TRBJ2-1; length: 11; DNA: TGTGCCAGCAGTCGCGACAATGAGCAGTTCTTC; CDR3: CASSRDNEQFF
V: TRBV10-3; size: -; D: TRBD1; J: TRBJ1-4; length: 15; DNA: TGTGCCATCAGTGAGTCGACAGGGGGTAATGAAAAACTGTTTTTT; CDR3: CAISESTGGNEKLFF
V: TRBV5-5; size: -; D: TRBD1; J: TRBJ2-3; length: 17; DNA: TGTGCCAGCAGCTCTCTACCGGGACAGGGGGTAGCAGATACGCAGTATTTT; CDR3: CASSSLPGQGVADTQYF
V: TRBV6-5; size: -; D: -; J: TRBJ1-3; length: 13; DNA: TGTGCCAGCAGTTATCACGGGGGAAACACCATATATTTT; CDR3: CASSYHGGNTIYF
V: TRBV5-4; size: -; D: TRBD1; J: TRBJ1-2; length: 14; DNA: TGTGCCAGCAGCTTAGGGGGCCGGTTCTATGGCTACACCTTC; CDR3: CASSLGGRFYGYTF
V: TRBV6-5; size: few; D: -; J: TRBJ2-3; length: 14; DNA: TGTGCCAGCAGTTACGAGAGTCCCGCAGATACGCAGTATTTT; CDR3: CASSYESPADTQYF
V: TRBV28; size: many; D: -; J: TRBJ1-2; length: 13; DNA: TGTGCCAGCAGCAGGGCCTCTGACTATGGCTACACCTTC; CDR3: CASSRASDYGYTF
V: TRBV4-1; size: -; D: TRBD2; J: TRBJ2-2; length: 14; DNA: TGCGCCAGCAGCCAAGATCTGACTAGCCGGAAGATGTTTTTT; CDR3: CASSQDLTSRKMFF
V: TRBV28; size: -; D: TRBD1; J: TRBJ2-2; length: 17; DNA: TGTGCCAGCAGTGCGCCGATGGGACAGTCGAACACCGGGGAGCTGTTTTTT; CDR3: CASSAPMGQSNTGELFF
V: TRBV10-1; size: once; D: -; J: TRBJ1-5; length: 13; DNA: TGCGCCAGCAGTGCGGCAGTCGATCAGCCCCAGCATTTT; CDR3: CASSAAVDQPQHF
V: TRBV19; size: -; D: -; J: TRBJ2-1; length: 17; DNA: TGTGCCAGTAGTATAATGGCGGGTACCCTATTCTACAATGAGCAGTTCTTC; CDR3: CASSIMAGTLFYNEQFF
V: TRBV7-9; size: -; D: -; J: TRBJ1-4; length: 12; DNA: TGTGCCGCAAGGCGGGGAGACGAAAAACTGTTTTTT; CDR3: CAARRGDEKLFF
V: TRBV27; size: -; D: TRBD2; J: TRBJ2-1; length: 17; DNA: TGTGCCAGCAGTTCCCGGACTAGCGGGGGGGCCAAGAATGAGCAGTTCTTC; CDR3: CASSSRTSGGAKNEQFF
V: TRBV6-6; size: -; D: -; J: TRBJ1-1; length: 15; DNA: TGTGCCAGCACCATGTTACAGAGCCCTAACACTGAAGCTTTCTTT; CDR3: CASTMLQSPNTEAFF